This T cell receptor beta chain was recovered during a study of blood T cells in healthy people across ages. The V gene's germline CDR1 is SEHNR and CDR2 FQNEAQ (reference sequence). J gave up 0 bases and V 5 bases, and 9 bases lay outside the gene matches. The CDR3 is 19 amino acids. As to this clonotype: The antigen remains undetermined.

Through a sample-barcoded 5' primer and a J-beta primer mix, a second PCR was run for 7 to 11 cycles. TCRdb re-called the 5' RACE reads through MiXCR, storing one row per CDR3 protein. The sample lists approximately 580,000 distinct CDR3 sequences, around 24% occurring once. Study conclusions and caveats: In older individuals, TCR beta diversity per million T cells was lower, falling roughly linearly with age.

This sample also appeared in a second study, on T cells of mothers and their children. That source notes: Three healthy Caucasian mothers, along with their six children, served as the donors.

The sequencing sample was made of blood. The TCR originated in a boy aged 10-17 years in good health. The V call is TRBV7-9, the J call TRBJ2-6, with 11 bases identical to TRBD2. The CDR3 spells CASSRTSGYLVSGANVLTF. The CDR3 DNA follows: TGTGCCAGCAGCCGGACTAGCGGGTACTTAGTCTCTGGGGCCAACGTCCTGACTTTC.